This T cell receptor beta chain derives from a study of blood T cell repertoires in COVID-19. Across the study: Samples taken during acute and convalescent COVID-19 were collected in the United States, Italy and Spain.

In the authors' methods: Estimation of nucleated cell counts relied on the amplification of reference gene primers. Sequencing used immunoSEQ multiplex PCR; TCRdb keeps in-frame clones, though not all of them. V and J calls and clone size come straight from that table; D and trimming were deduced from the DNA. The table records about 82,000 clones, around four fifths of them present only once. The germline gives CDR1 LNHDA, CDR2 SQIVND (reference sequence). The CDR3 extends over 16 amino acids. Between the trimmed V and J ends, which lost 9 bases and 7 bases, there was a span of 22 bases. This rearrangement joins TRBV19 to TRBJ1-6; D is perhaps TRBD1 (6 bases). The TCR sequence derives from an older woman with acute or convalescent COVID-19. The material sequenced was peripheral blood. CDR3 protein: CASHAYREGSNSPLHF. DNA for the CDR3: TGTGCCAGCCACGCTTACAGGGAAGGGTCGAATTCACCCCTCCACTTT.